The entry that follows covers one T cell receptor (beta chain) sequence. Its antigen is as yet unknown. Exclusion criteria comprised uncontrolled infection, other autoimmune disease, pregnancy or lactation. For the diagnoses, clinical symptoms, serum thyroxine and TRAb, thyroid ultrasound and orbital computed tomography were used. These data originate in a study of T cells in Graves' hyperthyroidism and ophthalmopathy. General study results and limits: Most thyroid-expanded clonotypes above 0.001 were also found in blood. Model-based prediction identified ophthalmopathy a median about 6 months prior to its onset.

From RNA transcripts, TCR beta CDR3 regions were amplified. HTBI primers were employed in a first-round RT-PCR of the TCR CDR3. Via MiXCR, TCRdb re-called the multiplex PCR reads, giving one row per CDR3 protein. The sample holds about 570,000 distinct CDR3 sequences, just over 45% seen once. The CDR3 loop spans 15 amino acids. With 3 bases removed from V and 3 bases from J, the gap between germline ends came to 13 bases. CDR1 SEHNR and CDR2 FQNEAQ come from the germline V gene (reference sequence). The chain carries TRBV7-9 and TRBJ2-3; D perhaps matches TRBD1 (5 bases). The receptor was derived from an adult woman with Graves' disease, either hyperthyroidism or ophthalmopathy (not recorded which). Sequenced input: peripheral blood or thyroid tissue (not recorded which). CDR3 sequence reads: CASSFSRVVTDTQYF. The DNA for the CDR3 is TGTGCCAGCAGCTTTAGCAGGGTTGTAACAGATACGCAGTATTTT.